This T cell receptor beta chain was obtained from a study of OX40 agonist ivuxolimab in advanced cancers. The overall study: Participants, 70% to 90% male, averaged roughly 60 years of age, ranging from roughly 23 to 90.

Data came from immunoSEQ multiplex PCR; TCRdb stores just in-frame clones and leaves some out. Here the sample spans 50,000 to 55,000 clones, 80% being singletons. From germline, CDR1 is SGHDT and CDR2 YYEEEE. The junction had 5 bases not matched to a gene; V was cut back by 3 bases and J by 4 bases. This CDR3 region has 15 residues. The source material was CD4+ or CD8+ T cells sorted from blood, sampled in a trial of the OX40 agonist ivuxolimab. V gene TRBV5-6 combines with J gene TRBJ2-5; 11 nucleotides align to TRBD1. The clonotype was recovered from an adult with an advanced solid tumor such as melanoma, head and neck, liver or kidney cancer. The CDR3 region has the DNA TGTGCCAGCAGCTCGGACAGGGGGCGAATAGAGACCCAGTACTTC. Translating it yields CASSSDRGRIETQYF.